Each of the 18 T cell receptor beta chains below was sequenced from the same sample in a study of blood T cell repertoires in COVID-19. The assay was immunoSEQ multiplex PCR, and TCRdb's table has in-frame clones only and misses some. The sample lists 95,000 to 150,000 clones; 92% were seen once. The sample comprised peripheral blood. These receptors all stem from a middle-aged man with COVID-19, enrolled during active disease.

The chain couples TRBV5-6 to TRBJ2-1; 8 nucleotides agree with TRBD2. Germline assignment: CDR1 SGHDT and CDR2 YYEEEE. CDR3 length equals 15 residues. With V trimmed by 4 bases and J by 6 bases, 9 bases remained unmatched. The CDR3 sequence is CASSLPTGTSNEQFF. CDR3 bases: TGTGCCAGCAGCCTCCCAACCGGGACTAGCAATGAGCAGTTCTTC.

This rearrangement joins TRBV24-1 to TRBJ2-1; weak D call: TRBD2 (6 bases). Germline-derived CDR1 and CDR2 are KGHDR and SFDVKD. This CDR3 spans 15 amino acids. V was trimmed by 4 bases and J by 7 bases, leaving 16 bases between them. CDR3 sequence: CATSESRAGANEQFF. CDR3 bases: TGTGCCACCAGTGAATCTCGAGCGGGCGCGAATGAGCAGTTCTTC.

The rearrangement uses TRBV28 and TRBJ2-2, with 7 bases lining up with TRBD1. The germline V gene encodes CDR1 MDHEN and CDR2 SYDVKM. The CDR3 loop spans 15 amino acids. The ends lost 3 bases at V and 6 bases at J; junction bases unmatched: 7. CDR3 sequence reads: CASSFRFQGAGELFF. The CDR3 nucleotides are TGTGCCAGCAGTTTCCGATTCCAGGGGGCCGGGGAGCTGTTTTTT. Supplemented by reference TRBV28 and TRBJ2-2, the full variable domain reads DVKVTQSSRYLVKRTGEKVFLECVQDMDHENMFWYRQDPGLGLRLIYFSYDVKMKEKGDIPEGYSVSREKKERFSLILESASTNQTSMYLCASSFRFQGAGELFFGEGSRLTVL.

The V and J genes are TRBV7-9 and TRBJ1-4; D is perhaps TRBD1 (6 bases). The CDR3 loop spans 14 amino acids. Trimming stripped 1 base from V and 7 bases from J, with 10 bases between. CDR1 is SEHNR and CDR2 is FQNEAQ in the germline V gene (reference sequence). This CDR3 reads CASSLGAGVEKLFF. The CDR3 DNA is TGTGCCAGCAGCTTAGGGGCAGGGGTTGAAAAACTGTTTTTT.

V is TRBV6-4 and J is TRBJ2-1; 7 bases map to TRBD1. The CDR3 has 13 amino acids. Per the germline V gene, CDR1 is MRHNA and CDR2 is SNTAGT. V trimming: 4 bases; J trimming: 6 bases; junction bases outside the gene matches: 3. The CDR3 DNA follows: TGTGCCAGCAGTGTCGACAGGGCCAATGAGCAGTTCTTC. Encoded protein: CASSVDRANEQFF.

The rearrangement joins TRBV4-3 to TRBJ2-7; 12 bases align to TRBD2. This CDR3 has 15 amino acids. Losses at the gene ends were 0 bases for V and 5 bases for J; bases not matched to a gene: 2. CDR1 is LGHNA, CDR2 YSLEER, per germline. The CDR3 DNA is TGCGCCAGCAGCCAAGAGGGGACTAGCGGGCACGAGCAGTACTTC. Its translation: CASSQEGTSGHEQYF.

Only one count was recorded for this clone. The rearrangement uses TRBV18 and TRBJ2-3, with D possibly TRBD2 on 5 matching bases. The CDR3 contains 17 residues. Germline CDR1 reads KGHSH; CDR2 reads LQKENI. With 4 bases removed from V and 1 base from J, the gap between germline ends came to 18 bases. In DNA form, the CDR3 reads TGTGCCAGCTCACTCCTGGAGGTAGCGCGAGGCACAGATACGCAGTATTTT. Translating it yields CASSLLEVARGTDTQYF.

The chain has TRBV11-2 and TRBJ2-1; 11 bases line up with TRBD1. Unmatched junction bases numbered 3, after V lost 3 bases and J lost 5 bases. Germline CDR1 is SGHAT and CDR2 is FQNNGV. The CDR3 is made up of 15 amino acids. In DNA form, the CDR3 reads TGTGCCAGCAGCTTCCGGGGACAGGGGGACAATGAGCAGTTCTTC. It codes for CASSFRGQGDNEQFF.

The V and J genes are TRBV7-2 and TRBJ2-7; 9 nucleotides match TRBD1. V lost 4 bases, J lost 3 bases, and 1 base stayed unmatched. Germline V gives CDR1 SGHTA, CDR2 FQGNSA. This CDR3 has 13 amino acids. The CDR3 DNA reads as TGTGCCAGCAGCTCGGACAGGGGCTACGAGCAGTACTTC. It encodes CASSSDRGYEQYF.

This clone was seen a single time. J is TRBJ2-3 and V is TRBV9; 7 bases are shared with TRBD2. After removal of 0 bases from V and 0 bases from J, the junction contained 4 bases not matched to a gene. Germline CDR1 reads SGDLS; CDR2 reads YYNGEE. This CDR3 is 16 amino acids long. For the CDR3, the DNA is TGTGCCAGCAGCGTAGAGCTTAGCGGGAGCACAGATACGCAGTATTTT. Its protein is CASSVELSGSTDTQYF.

The rearrangement links TRBV19 to TRBJ2-4; D is uncertain. The germline gives CDR1 LNHDA, CDR2 SQIVND (reference sequence). The CDR3 has 16 amino acids. Trimming shortened V by 2 bases and J by 1 base, and 12 bases separated the two germline ends. The CDR3: CASSISGRQAKNIQYF. CDR3 DNA: TGTGCCAGTAGTATATCTGGCAGGCAGGCCAAAAACATTCAGTACTTC.

This chain joins TRBV11-2 and TRBJ2-3; 8 positions agree with TRBD2. Germline trimming cut 5 bases from V and 5 bases from J; bases unmatched to any gene: 9. This CDR3 region has 15 residues. Germline CDR1 and CDR2: SGHAT and FQNNGV. The CDR3 nucleotides are TGTGCCAGCAGCGGGGTGGGGACTAGTCAAGATACGCAGTATTTT. Its protein is CASSGVGTSQDTQYF.

The V call is TRBV10-3, the J call TRBJ2-2, with a possible D match to TRBD1 (6 bases). Germline V gives CDR1 ENHRY, CDR2 SYGVKD. Trimming took 5 bases from V and 3 from J, leaving 10 bases between them. CDR3 length: 14 amino acids. For the CDR3, the DNA is TGTGCCATCAGTCACTCAGGGGACACCGGGGAGCTGTTTTTT. This translates into CAISHSGDTGELFF.

The chain has TRBV30 and TRBJ1-4, with D unclear. Trimming removed 2 bases from V and 10 bases from J, with 26 bases in between. The CDR3 totals 17 residues. The germline V gene has CDR1 GTSNPN and CDR2 SVGIG (reference sequence). The DNA for the CDR3 is TGTGCCTGGAGTTCGACAAGGGTCCAAGGAGGTCTAGCAAAACTGTTTTTT. This codes for CAWSSTRVQGGLAKLFF.

This sequence joins TRBV7-3 and TRBJ2-7, with a tentative D call TRBD2 (5 bases). The CDR3 has 15 residues. CDR1 is SGHTA, CDR2 FQGTGA, per germline. Trimming removed 1 base from V and 3 bases from J, with 13 bases in between. The CDR3 nucleotides are TGTGCCAGCAGCTTAAACGTCGGGGAGAACTACGAGCAGTACTTC. Its translation: CASSLNVGENYEQYF.

The chain couples TRBV9 to TRBJ2-7; tentative D call: TRBD2 (6 bases). Trimming cost V 0 bases and J 1 base, with 8 bases left between them. The CDR3 consists of 14 residues. Germline V gene sequence: CDR1 SGDLS, CDR2 YYNGEE. The CDR3 sequence: CASSVVSGSYEQYF. CDR3 nucleotide sequence: TGTGCCAGCAGCGTAGTTAGCGGTTCCTACGAGCAGTACTTC. The complete variable domain, with remaining parts taken from reference TRBV9 and TRBJ2-7, reads DSGVTQTPKHLITATGQRVTLRCSPRSGDLSVYWYQQSLDQGLQFLIQYYNGEERAKGNILERFSAQQFPDLHSELNLSSLELGDSALYFCASSVVSGSYEQYFGPGTRLTVT.

The genes are TRBV7-8 and TRBJ2-1; D may be TRBD2 (5 bases). The V end lost 5 bases, the J end lost 4 bases, and 12 bases lay between the germline ends. The CDR3 sequence is 14 residues long. Germline V gives CDR1 SGHVS, CDR2 FQNEAQ. The DNA for the CDR3 is TGTGCCAGCAGCCGAGGACTTAGTTACAATGAGCAGTTCTTC. This gives the protein CASSRGLSYNEQFF.

The rearrangement uses TRBV3-1 (or the pseudogene TRBV3-2) and TRBJ2-4; D is perhaps TRBD2 (6 bases). CDR3 length equals 17 residues. Trimming left V 0 bases short and J 1 base short, with 13 bases between. Germline V gives CDR1 LGHDT, CDR2 YNNKEL (reference sequence). CDR3 protein: CASSQEGGNFAKNIQYF. The CDR3 DNA follows: TGTGCCAGCAGCCAAGAGGGGGGTAACTTCGCCAAAAACATTCAGTACTTC.